Below are 14 T cell receptor beta chains sequenced from a single sample in a study of technical replicates of blood from several donors (dated by TCRdb to 2017 to 2019). The receptor library was made with the immunoSEQ multiplex PCR assay. The table was pulled from immuneACCESS by TCRdb, which kept in-frame rearrangements only. Such tables lose some clones; where checked, under half of the loss comes from unresolved V genes, and the rest has no known cause. Recorded for this sample are 84,000 or so clones; 95% to 98% of them occurred a single time. The leading ten clones occupy approximately 0.18% of the sample. Sequenced input: T cells isolated from PBMCs. Receptor source: a human donor in good health.

This clone appeared a single time. The rearrangement joins TRBV5-1 to TRBJ2-3; 7 nucleotides agree with TRBD2. CDR1 is SGHRS, CDR2 YFSETQ, per germline. V gave up 4 bases and J gave up 1 base; unmatched junction bases: 9. CDR3 length equals 16 residues. This CDR3 is CASSLQGRGGTDTQYF. CDR3 DNA: TGCGCCAGCAGCCTCCAGGGCCGGGGGGGCACAGATACGCAGTATTTT.

The V gene is TRBV7-9, the J gene TRBJ1-1, with D hard to call. Germline-derived CDR1 and CDR2 are SEHNR and FQNEAQ (reference sequence). V dropped 2 bases and J dropped 6 bases, with 13 bases sitting between them. The CDR3 is made up of 14 amino acids. CDR3 sequence (DNA): TGTGCCAGCAGCTTAAAGTCGGGATTAGCTGAAGCTTTCTTT. This gives the protein CASSLKSGLAEAFF.

The chain combines TRBV7-7 with TRBJ2-5; 9 bases are a match to TRBD2. Germline CDR1 is SSHAT and CDR2 is FNYEAQ (reference sequence). Germline trimming cut 1 base from V and 1 base from J; bases unmatched to any gene: 7. The CDR3 is 17 residues long. CDR3 protein: CASSLGAGGPSQETQYF. The DNA for the CDR3 is TGTGCCAGCAGCTTAGGGGCGGGAGGGCCGTCCCAAGAGACCCAGTACTTC.

The V call is TRBV6-5, the J call TRBJ1-1; D remains unclear. Germline V gene data show CDR1 as MNHEY and CDR2 as SVGAGI. Trimming cost V 0 bases and J 10 bases, with 15 bases left between them. The CDR3 contains 14 residues. The CDR3 coding sequence is TGTGCCAGCAGTTACTCGACTTTGACCTTGGGAGCTTTCTTT. It encodes CASSYSTLTLGAFF.

The rearrangement uses TRBV15 and TRBJ2-5; no reliable D call. Trimming removed 1 base from V and 5 bases from J, with 5 bases in between. The germline gives CDR1 LNHNV, CDR2 YYDKDF (reference sequence). CDR3 length: 12 residues. CDR3 in DNA: TGTGCCACCAGCAGAGTCGGGGAGACCCAGTACTTC. Translating it yields CATSRVGETQYF.

The CDR3 is CASSEGVNYGYTF. The CDR3 DNA reads TGTGCCAGCAGTGAAGGAGTTAACTATGGCTACACCTTC. The J gene is TRBJ1-2, the V gene TRBV6-1, with unresolved D. This CDR3 has 13 residues. Trimming took 1 base from V and 1 from J, leaving 4 bases between them. Germline V gene lookup returns CDR1 MNHNS and CDR2 SASEGT.

V usage is TRBV29-1 and J usage is TRBJ2-5; maybe TRBD2 (5 bases). The CDR3 has 12 amino acids. The V end lost 4 bases, the J end lost 1 base, and 7 bases lay between the germline ends. Germline V gene data show CDR1 as SQVTM and CDR2 as ANQGSEA. CDR3 coding DNA: TGCAGCGTTGCAGGACTCCAAGAGACCCAGTACTTC. Amino acids: CSVAGLQETQYF.

The chain uses TRBV28 and TRBJ1-1; 9 nucleotides align to TRBD1. CDR3 length equals 13 residues. Germline V lookup: CDR1 MDHEN, CDR2 SYDVKM. Trimming cost V 5 bases and J 10 bases; bases outside gene matches: 8. This chain's CDR3 is CASSLGTGLVAFF. The CDR3 DNA follows: TGTGCCAGCAGTCTCGGGACAGGGCTCGTAGCTTTCTTT.

The chain combines TRBV6-1 with TRBJ2-6; 10 bases match TRBD1. The CDR3 has 15 residues. CDR1 MNHNS and CDR2 SASEGT come from the germline V gene. The trim removed 11 bases at V and 1 base at J, leaving 5 bases unmatched. CDR3 DNA sequence: TGTGCCCACGGGACAGGGGTATCTGGGGCCAACGTCCTGACTTTC. Encoded protein: CAHGTGVSGANVLTF.

The rearrangement links TRBV5-1 to TRBJ1-1, with a tentative D call TRBD1 (6 bases). The CDR3 has 15 amino acids. Trimming removed 0 bases at V and 9 bases at J, with 18 bases between. Germline V gene lookup returns CDR1 SGHRS and CDR2 YFSETQ. In DNA form, the CDR3 reads TGCGCCAGCAGCTTGGTTGGCGACAGGTTAGTTCAAGCTTTCTTT. Encoded protein: CASSLVGDRLVQAFF.

The chain combines TRBV2 with TRBJ2-7, with D unclear. Trimming shortened V by 6 bases and J by 4 bases, and 13 bases separated the two germline ends. The CDR3 sequence is 13 residues long. Germline V gives CDR1 SNHLY, CDR2 FYNNEI. The CDR3 is CASSSSAAYEQYF. The CDR3 nucleotides read TGTGCCAGCAGCTCCTCTGCGGCGTACGAGCAGTACTTC. The whole variable domain, remainder taken from reference TRBV2 and TRBJ2-7, is EPEVTQTPSHQVTQMGQEVILRCVPISNHLYFYWYRQILGQKVEFLVSFYNNEISEKSEIFDDQFSVERPDGSNFTLKIRSTKLEDSAMYFCASSSSAAYEQYFGPGTRLTVT.

The chain carries TRBV5-1 and TRBJ2-7; D remains unclear. Germline V lookup: CDR1 SGHRS, CDR2 YFSETQ. CDR3 length: 15 amino acids. The V end was cut by 0 bases, the J end by 1 base, with 11 bases between. The DNA of the CDR3 is TGCGCCAGCAGCTTGGCCCCGCAGGTTTCCTACGAGCAGTACTTC. Its protein is CASSLAPQVSYEQYF. The full variable domain, rest sourced from reference TRBV5-1 and TRBJ2-7, is KAGVTQTPRYLIKTRGQQVTLSCSPISGHRSVSWYQQTPGQGLQFLFEYFSETQRNKGNFPGRFSGRQFSNSRSEMNVSTLELGDSALYLCASSLAPQVSYEQYFGPGTRLTVT.

This chain joins TRBV5-1 and TRBJ2-3; 16 bases map to TRBD2. The CDR3 covers 17 residues. V was pared by 3 bases and J by 5 bases, with 6 bases of the junction left unmatched. In germline, CDR1 is SGHRS, CDR2 YFSETQ. The CDR3 coding sequence is TGCGCCAGCAGCTCCGGGACTAGCGGGGGGGCCATAGATACGCAGTATTTT. Protein sequence: CASSSGTSGGAIDTQYF. Using reference TRBV5-1 and TRBJ2-3 for the parts outside the CDR3, the full variable domain is KAGVTQTPRYLIKTRGQQVTLSCSPISGHRSVSWYQQTPGQGLQFLFEYFSETQRNKGNFPGRFSGRQFSNSRSEMNVSTLELGDSALYLCASSSGTSGGAIDTQYFGPGTRLTVL.

The chain uses TRBV7-8 and TRBJ1-5, with D possibly matching TRBD1 (5 bases). V lost 1 base and J 4 bases, leaving 11 bases between the germline ends. Per germline, CDR1 SGHVS and CDR2 FQNEAQ. This CDR3 is 15 amino acids long. The CDR3 bases are TGTGCCAGCAGCTTAGGTGCCGGACAAAATCAGCCCCAGCATTTT. This encodes CASSLGAGQNQPQHF.